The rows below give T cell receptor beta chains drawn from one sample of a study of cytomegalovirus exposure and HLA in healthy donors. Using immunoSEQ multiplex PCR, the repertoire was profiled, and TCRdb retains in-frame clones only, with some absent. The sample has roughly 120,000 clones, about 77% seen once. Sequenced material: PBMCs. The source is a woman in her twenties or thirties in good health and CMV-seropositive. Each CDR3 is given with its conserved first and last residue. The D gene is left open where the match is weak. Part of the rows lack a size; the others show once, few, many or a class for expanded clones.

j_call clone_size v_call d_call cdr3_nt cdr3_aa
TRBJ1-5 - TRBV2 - TGTGCCAGCAGTCTAGGCAGTCCGAATCAGCCCCAGCATTTT CASSLGSPNQPQHF
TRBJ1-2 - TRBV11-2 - TGTGCCAGCAGCTTAACCCCAGACTATGGCTACACCTTC CASSLTPDYGYTF
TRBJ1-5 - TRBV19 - TGTGCCAGCTTACAGGGAATTGGTCAGCCCCAGCATTTT CASLQGIGQPQHF
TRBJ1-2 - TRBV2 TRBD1 TGTGCCAGCGCCGGGACAGGGCCCTATGGCTACACCTTC CASAGTGPYGYTF
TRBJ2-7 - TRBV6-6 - TGTGCCACTAAATGGGGGGGCCCCGGGACGACCTACGAGCAGTACTTC CATKWGGPGTTYEQYF
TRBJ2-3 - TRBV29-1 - TGCAGCGTTGGCGCGGCAGATACGCAGTATTTT CSVGAADTQYF
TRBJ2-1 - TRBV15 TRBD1 TGTGCCACCAGCAGAGATGTACTGTCCTTTGGACAGGAGTACAATGAGCAGTTCTTC CATSRDVLSFGQEYNEQFF
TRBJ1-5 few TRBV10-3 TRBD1 TGTGCCATCAGTGAAAGCCTGGGACAGACAAGCAATCAGCCCCAGCATTTT CAISESLGQTSNQPQHF
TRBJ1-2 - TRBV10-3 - TGTGCCATCAGTGAATCGAGACAGAGTAACTATGGCTACACCTTC CAISESRQSNYGYTF
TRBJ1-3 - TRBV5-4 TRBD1 TGTGCCAGCAGCCGGGGGACAGGGCCCTACTCTGGAAACACCATATATTTT CASSRGTGPYSGNTIYF
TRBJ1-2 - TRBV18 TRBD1 TGTGCCAGCACCACCGGGACAGAACGGGGTAACTATGGCTACACCTTC CASTTGTERGNYGYTF
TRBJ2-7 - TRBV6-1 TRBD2 TGTGCCAGCAGTGTGGCTAGCGGGTCTAAGGGCTACGAGCAGTACTTC CASSVASGSKGYEQYF
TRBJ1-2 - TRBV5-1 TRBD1 TGCGCCAGCAGCTTGGTTATCGGGACAGATAACTATGGCTACACCTTC CASSLVIGTDNYGYTF
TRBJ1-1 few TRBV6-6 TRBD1 TGTGCCAGCAGTACCTGGACAGGGGCTGAAGCTTTCTTT CASSTWTGAEAFF
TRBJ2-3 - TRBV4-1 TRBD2 TGCGCCAGCAGCCAAGAAGAGCCTAGCGGGGAAGGAGATACGCAGTATTTT CASSQEEPSGEGDTQYF
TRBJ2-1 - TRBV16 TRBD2 TGTGCCAGCAGCCGCGCGAGAGGCCCTAGCGGCTACAATGAGCAGTTCTTC CASSRARGPSGYNEQFF
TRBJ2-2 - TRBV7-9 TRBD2 TGTGCCAGCAGCCCCGGACTGGGGGGGGCCGGGGAGCTGTTTTTT CASSPGLGGAGELFF
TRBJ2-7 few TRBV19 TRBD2 TGTGCCAGTAGTCTCTCTAGCGGGCCCTACGAGCAGTACTTC CASSLSSGPYEQYF
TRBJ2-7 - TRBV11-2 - TGTGCCAGCACCACAGGATCCGAGCAGTACTTC CASTTGSEQYF
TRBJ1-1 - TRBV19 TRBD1 TGTGCCAGTAGTTCCCAGGGGGGACTGGGTTCTTTCTTT CASSSQGGLGSFF
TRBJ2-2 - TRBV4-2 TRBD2 TGTGCCAGCAGTCCCGGGACTAGCGGGACCGGGGAGCTGTTTTTT CASSPGTSGTGELFF
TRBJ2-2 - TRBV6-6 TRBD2 TGTGCCAGCAGTTACTTGGCGGGGGACACCGGGGAGCTGTTTTTT CASSYLAGDTGELFF
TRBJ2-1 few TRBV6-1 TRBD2 TGTGCCAGCAGTGAAGCGGGAGGGTGGAATGAGCAGTTCTTC CASSEAGGWNEQFF
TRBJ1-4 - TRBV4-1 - TGCGCCAGCAGCCAAACCCGGTCTCCTAATGAAAAACTGTTTTTT CASSQTRSPNEKLFF
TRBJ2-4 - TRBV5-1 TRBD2 TGCGCCAGCAGCTTCGGGACTAGCGAGGGCATTCAGTACTTC CASSFGTSEGIQYF
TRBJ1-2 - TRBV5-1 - TGCGCCAGCAGCTTGGCCGCGGATAACTATGGCTACACCTTC CASSLAADNYGYTF
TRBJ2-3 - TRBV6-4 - TGTGCCAGCAGTGAAGGAGGGAGCACAGATACGCAGTATTTT CASSEGGSTDTQYF
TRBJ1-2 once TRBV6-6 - TGTGCCAGCAGTTATCATGTGGGCGAGTTCCACTATGGCTACACCTTC CASSYHVGEFHYGYTF
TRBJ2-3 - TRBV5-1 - TGCGCCAGCAGCGGTCAGGGCACAGATACGCAGTATTTT CASSGQGTDTQYF
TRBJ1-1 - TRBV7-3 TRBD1 TGTGCCAGCAGCTTAACCGGGACAGGGATAAACACTGAAGCTTTCTTT CASSLTGTGINTEAFF
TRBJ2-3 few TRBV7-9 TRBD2 TGTGCCAGCAGCCGACTAGCGGGAGACACAGATACGCAGTATTTT CASSRLAGDTDTQYF
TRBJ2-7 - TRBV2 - TGTGCCAGCAGTAGTCGGAGGACAGAGTACGAGCAGTACTTC CASSSRRTEYEQYF
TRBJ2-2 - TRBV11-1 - TGTGCCAGCAGCTTAATAGCGTGGGCAGCGAACACCGGGGAGCTGTTTTTT CASSLIAWAANTGELFF
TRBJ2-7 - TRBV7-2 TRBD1 TGTGCCAGCAGCGAACAGGGGGCGACCATCTACGAGCAGTACTTC CASSEQGATIYEQYF
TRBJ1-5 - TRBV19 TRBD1 TGTGCCAGTAGGGGACCGGACAGGGCATATAAGCCCCAGCATTTT CASRGPDRAYKPQHF
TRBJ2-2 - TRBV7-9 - TGTGCCAGCAGCCAAGGGGCCTACACCGGGGAGCTGTTTTTT CASSQGAYTGELFF
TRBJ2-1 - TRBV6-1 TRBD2 TGTGCCAGCAGGACTAGCGCCTACAATGAGCAGTTCTTC CASRTSAYNEQFF
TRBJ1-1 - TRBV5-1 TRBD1 TGCGCCAGCAGTTGGACAGGAGGGAGCACTGAAGCTTTCTTT CASSWTGGSTEAFF
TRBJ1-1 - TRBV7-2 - TGTGCCAGCAGCTTAATACAGGCGAACACTGAAGCTTTCTTT CASSLIQANTEAFF
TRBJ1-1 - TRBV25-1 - TGTGCCAGCAGTGAAACTACACTACTGACCACTGAAGCTTTCTTT CASSETTLLTTEAFF
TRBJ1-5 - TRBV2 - TGTGCCAGCAGTGAAGATGCAGGGGTTGGTCAGCCCCAGCATTTT CASSEDAGVGQPQHF
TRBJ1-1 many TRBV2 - TGTGCCAGCCGTGTGTCCATGAACACTGAAGCTTTCTTT CASRVSMNTEAFF
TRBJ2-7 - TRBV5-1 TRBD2 TGCGCCAGCAGCTGGGCAGCGGGACCCTACGAGCAGTACTTC CASSWAAGPYEQYF